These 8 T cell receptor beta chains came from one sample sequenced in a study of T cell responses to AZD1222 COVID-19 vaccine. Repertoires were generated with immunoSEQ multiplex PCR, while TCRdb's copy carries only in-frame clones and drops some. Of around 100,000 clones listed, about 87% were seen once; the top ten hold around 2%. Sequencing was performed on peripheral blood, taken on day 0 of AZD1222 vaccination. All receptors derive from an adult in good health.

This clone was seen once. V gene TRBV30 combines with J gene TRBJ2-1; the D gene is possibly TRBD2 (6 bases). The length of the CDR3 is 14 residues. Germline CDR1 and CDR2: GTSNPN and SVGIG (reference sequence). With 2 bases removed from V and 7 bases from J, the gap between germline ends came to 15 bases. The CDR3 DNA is TGTGCCTGGAGTACGGGACTCCTCGGTAATGAGCAGTTCTTC. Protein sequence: CAWSTGLLGNEQFF.

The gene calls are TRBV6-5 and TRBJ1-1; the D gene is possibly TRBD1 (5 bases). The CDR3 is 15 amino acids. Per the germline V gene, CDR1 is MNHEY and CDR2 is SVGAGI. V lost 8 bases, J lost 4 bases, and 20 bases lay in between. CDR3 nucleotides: TGTGCCAGCTTTGTCGGATCAGGGTCAGGCACTGAAGCTTTCTTT. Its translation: CASFVGSGSGTEAFF.

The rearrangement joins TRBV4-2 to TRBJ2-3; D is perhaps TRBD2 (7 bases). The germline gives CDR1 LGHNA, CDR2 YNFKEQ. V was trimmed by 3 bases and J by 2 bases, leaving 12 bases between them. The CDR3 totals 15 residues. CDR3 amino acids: CASSQREGDTDTQYF. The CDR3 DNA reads TGTGCCAGCAGCCAGAGGGAGGGGGACACAGATACGCAGTATTTT.

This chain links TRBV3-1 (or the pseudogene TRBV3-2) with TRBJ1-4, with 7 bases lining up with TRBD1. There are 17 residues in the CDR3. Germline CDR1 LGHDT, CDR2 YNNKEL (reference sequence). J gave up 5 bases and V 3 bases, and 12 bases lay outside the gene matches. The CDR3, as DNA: TGTGCCAGCAGCCACCCACAGGGGCAGGGGGGAAATGAAAAACTGTTTTTT. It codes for CASSHPQGQGGNEKLFF.

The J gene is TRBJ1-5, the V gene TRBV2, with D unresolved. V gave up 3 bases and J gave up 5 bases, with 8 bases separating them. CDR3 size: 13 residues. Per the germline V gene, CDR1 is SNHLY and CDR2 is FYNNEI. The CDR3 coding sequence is TGTGCCAGCAGTGATGGGATTGATCAGCCCCAGCATTTT. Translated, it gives CASSDGIDQPQHF.

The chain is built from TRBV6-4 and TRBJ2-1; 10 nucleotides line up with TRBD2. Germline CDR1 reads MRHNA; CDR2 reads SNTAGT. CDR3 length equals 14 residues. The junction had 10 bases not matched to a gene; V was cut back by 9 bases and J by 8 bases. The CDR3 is CASSIIAGGYEQFF. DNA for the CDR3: TGTGCCAGTAGTATTATAGCGGGAGGATATGAGCAGTTCTTC.

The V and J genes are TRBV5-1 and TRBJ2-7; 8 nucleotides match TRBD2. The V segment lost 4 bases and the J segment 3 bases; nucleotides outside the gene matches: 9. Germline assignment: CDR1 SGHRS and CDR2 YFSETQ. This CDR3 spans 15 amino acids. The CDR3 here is CASSPRRSGSYEQYF. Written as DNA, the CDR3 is TGCGCCAGCAGCCCTCGAAGGAGCGGGAGCTACGAGCAGTACTTC.

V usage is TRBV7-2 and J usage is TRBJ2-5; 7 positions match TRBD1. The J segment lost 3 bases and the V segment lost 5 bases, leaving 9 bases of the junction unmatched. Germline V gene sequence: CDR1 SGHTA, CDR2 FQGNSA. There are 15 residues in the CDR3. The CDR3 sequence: CASSARHDREETQYF. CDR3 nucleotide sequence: TGTGCCAGCAGCGCCCGGCATGACAGGGAAGAGACCCAGTACTTC.